This T cell receptor beta chain was sequenced for a study of blood T cell repertoires in COVID-19. The overall study: The United States, Italy and Spain supplied acute and convalescent COVID-19 samples. In each case, the material was cDNA or gDNA derived from T cells, B-cell-depleted T cells, or PBMCs.

The CDR3 length is 15 residues. Germline CDR1 and CDR2: MNHEY and SVGAGI. Trimming took 2 bases from V and 7 from J, leaving 15 bases between them. In the original processing: Estimated nucleated cell counts came from reference gene primer amplification. Assay: immunoSEQ multiplex PCR; the TCRdb copy retains only in-frame clones and omits some. V and J calls and clone size come straight from that table; D and trimming were deduced from the DNA. This sample has 150,000 to 160,000 clones, with roughly 80% found just once. This clonotype originated in a man in his sixties with acute or convalescent COVID-19. The rearrangement uses TRBV6-5 and TRBJ2-1; TRBD2 is a possible D gene (6 bases). Sequencing was performed on peripheral blood. In DNA form, the CDR3 reads TGTGCCAGCAGTTACGGGGACTGGGTTAGGAATGAGCAGTTCTTC. Translating it yields CASSYGDWVRNEQFF.